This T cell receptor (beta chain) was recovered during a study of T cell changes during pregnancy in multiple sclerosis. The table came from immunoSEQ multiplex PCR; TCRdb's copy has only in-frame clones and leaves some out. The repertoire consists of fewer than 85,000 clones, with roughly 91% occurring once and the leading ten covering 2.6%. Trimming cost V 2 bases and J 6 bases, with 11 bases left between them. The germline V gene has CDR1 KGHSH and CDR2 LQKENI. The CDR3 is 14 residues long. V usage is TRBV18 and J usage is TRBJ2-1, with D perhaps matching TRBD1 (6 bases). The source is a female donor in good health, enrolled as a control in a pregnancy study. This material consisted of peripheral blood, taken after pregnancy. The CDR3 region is CASSPGLDSNEQFF. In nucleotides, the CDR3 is TGTGCCAGCTCACCAGGTCTGGACAGCAATGAGCAGTTCTTC.